This T cell receptor (beta chain) was sequenced for a study of T cell changes during pregnancy in multiple sclerosis. The CDR3 has 16 residues. CDR1 is LNHDA and CDR2 is SQIVND in the germline V gene (reference sequence). The V end was cut by 0 bases, the J end by 0 bases, with 6 bases between. This clone was detected only once. The assay was immunoSEQ multiplex PCR, and TCRdb's table has in-frame clones only and misses some. This sample has under 130,000 clones, with 90% to 95% found just once. The J gene is TRBJ2-6, the V gene TRBV19; no clear D. This TCR was sampled from a female donor with multiple sclerosis, enrolled in a pregnancy study. The specimen was peripheral blood, collected after pregnancy. The CDR3 nucleotides read TGTGCCAGTAGTATAGATGCGAACTCTGGGGCCAACGTCCTGACTTTC. Its protein is CASSIDANSGANVLTF.